This T cell receptor (beta chain) appears in the sequencing data of a study of cytomegalovirus exposure and HLA in healthy donors. Whole-study results and caveats: Per a prior analysis, the majority of TCR beta V segments were productive roughly 87% or roughly 30% of the time. For cytomegalovirus status, the classifier reportedly gave diagnoses with high specificity and sensitivity. Later genetic work tied a missense DCLRE1C variant to beta-chain V and J trimming.

Vbeta (60) and Jbeta (13) primers were used in the PCR. The data were produced by immunoSEQ multiplex PCR, yet TCRdb's version contains in-frame clones alone and is incomplete. The table shows approximately 100,000 clones, with around three quarters occurring only once. Germline V CDR1 and CDR2: SGHRS, YFSETQ. CDR3 size: 15 residues. Trimming stripped 4 bases from V and 1 base from J, with 14 bases between. This clone was picked up a small number of times. The antigen is undetermined. The sequencing sample was made of PBMCs. The gene calls are TRBV5-1 and TRBJ1-1; no clear D. This sequence was found in a man aged 50-60 years in good health and CMV-seropositive. CDR3 DNA: TGCGCCAGCAGCCGATCGGAGGGCTGGAACACTGAAGCTTTCTTT. Protein sequence: CASSRSEGWNTEAFF.